One sample yielded the 11 T cell receptor beta chains listed below, sequenced in a study of cytomegalovirus exposure and HLA in healthy donors. PCR primers comprised 60 Vbeta and 13 Jbeta primers. Assay used: immunoSEQ multiplex PCR; TCRdb lists only in-frame clones, some missing. The sample lists 85,000 to 100,000 clones; 55% to 75% were seen once. The sequenced material came from PBMCs. These receptors were collected from a man between 60 and 75 years old in good health and CMV-seronegative.

V is TRBV5-4 and J is TRBJ1-2; D is perhaps TRBD1 (5 bases). V lost 0 bases and J lost 3, with 15 bases in between. CDR3 length equals 16 residues. Germline loops: CDR1 SGHNT, CDR2 YYREEE (reference sequence). CDR3 nucleotides: TGTGCCAGCAGCTTGGCGGTGGGAGGGGTGGACTATGGCTACACCTTC. Residues: CASSLAVGGVDYGYTF.

This clone was counted only a few times. This chain connects TRBV28 to TRBJ2-7, with D perhaps TRBD1 (5 bases). The CDR3 runs to 14 residues. CDR1 and CDR2 from the germline V gene are MDHEN and SYDVKM. Trimming stripped 5 bases from V and 0 bases from J, with 11 bases between. The CDR3 DNA reads TGTGCCAGCAGTCCCCTCAGGGACTCCTACGAGCAGTACTTC. Translation: CASSPLRDSYEQYF.

The V gene is TRBV11-3, the J gene TRBJ1-1; D is possibly TRBD1 (5 bases). CDR3 length equals 13 residues. The V gene's germline CDR1 is SGHNT and CDR2 YENEEA. V was shortened by 5 bases and J by 1 base, with 8 bases between the two germline ends. CDR3 nucleotides: TGTGCCAGCAGCCCAGGACAGAACACTGAAGCTTTCTTT. Translated: CASSPGQNTEAFF.

This clone has a single count. The J gene is TRBJ2-2, the V gene TRBV6-6, with 8 bases that match TRBD1. Trimming removed 7 bases from V and 4 bases from J; junction bases left unmatched: 8. The CDR3 covers 15 residues. Germline values: CDR1 MNHNY, CDR2 SVGAGI (reference sequence). The CDR3 protein is CASKSPQGATGELFF. DNA of the CDR3: TGTGCCAGCAAGTCTCCGCAGGGGGCCACCGGGGAGCTGTTTTTT.

V usage is TRBV19 and J usage is TRBJ2-1; tentative D call: TRBD2 (5 bases). The V gene lost 3 bases and the J gene lost 4 bases, with 13 bases spanning the gap. CDR1 and CDR2 (germline): LNHDA, SQIVND (reference sequence). The CDR3 length is 15 residues. Here the CDR3 reads CASSIQGGRYNEQFF. The CDR3 coding sequence is TGTGCCAGTAGTATTCAAGGAGGCAGGTACAATGAGCAGTTCTTC.

This clone has more than one count but fewer than ten. This chain joins TRBV6-4 and TRBJ1-6; D is uncertain. Trimming took off 4 bases at V and 7 bases at J, with 17 bases between the two ends. Germline CDR1 MRHNA, CDR2 SNTAGT. The CDR3 spans 16 residues. CDR3: CASSVSSGSLNSPLHF. In nucleotides, the CDR3 is TGTGCCAGCAGTGTAAGTTCGGGGAGCTTGAATTCACCCCTCCACTTT.

V is TRBV29-1 and J is TRBJ1-1; tentative D call: TRBD1 (6 bases). CDR1 is SQVTM, CDR2 ANQGSEA, per germline. This CDR3 contains 13 residues. V lost 6 bases to trimming and J lost 7 bases, with 18 bases between them. As DNA, the CDR3 is TGCAGCGTCGGGGGGGCAGGGGCGGATGAAGCTTTCTTT. Its translation: CSVGGAGADEAFF.

In this sample, this clone turned up once. This chain uses TRBV25-1 with TRBJ2-7; no definite D call. There are 11 residues in the CDR3. CDR1 is MGHDK and CDR2 is SYGVNS in the germline V gene. V was trimmed by 0 bases and J by 5 bases, leaving 2 bases between them. The CDR3 nucleotides are TGTGCCAGCAGTGAATACAACGAGCAGTACTTC. This encodes CASSEYNEQYF.

This chain uses TRBV28 with TRBJ1-4; 7 bases are shared with TRBD1. This CDR3 region has 14 residues. V was pared by 5 bases and J by 13 bases, with 13 bases of the junction left unmatched. In germline, CDR1 is MDHEN, CDR2 SYDVKM. CDR3 residues: CASSVAAGGHRLFF. DNA for the CDR3: TGTGCCAGCAGTGTAGCCGCAGGGGGTCATCGACTGTTTTTT.

V is TRBV13 and J is TRBJ2-2; 11 nucleotides agree with TRBD2. Germline V CDR1 and CDR2: PRHDT, FYEKMQ (reference sequence). Trimming took 5 bases from V and 2 from J; bases not matched to a gene: 7. The CDR3 covers 17 residues. The CDR3 DNA follows: TGTGCCAGCAGCCTTGGACTAGCGGGCTTAAACACCGGGGAGCTGTTTTTT. Encoded protein: CASSLGLAGLNTGELFF.

The V and J genes are TRBV5-4 and TRBJ1-3; D is uncertain. The V gene's germline CDR1 is SGHNT and CDR2 YYREEE (reference sequence). There are 14 residues in the CDR3. V dropped 0 bases and J dropped 3 bases, with 7 bases sitting between them. The CDR3 loop reads CASSLDSYGNTIYF. The DNA of the CDR3 is TGTGCCAGCAGCTTGGACAGCTATGGAAACACCATATATTTT. The entire variable domain, with the rest obtained from reference TRBV5-4 and TRBJ1-3, is as follows: ETGVTQSPTHLIKTRGQQVTLRCSSQSGHNTVSWYQQALGQGPQFIFQYYREEENGRGNFPPRFSGLQFPNYSSELNVNALELDDSALYLCASSLDSYGNTIYFGEGSWLTVV.